Detailed here is one TCR beta chain. Its target is unknown. The record originates from a study of cytomegalovirus exposure and HLA in healthy donors. Whereas donors were nominally healthy upon sampling, unrecorded immune exposures were probable. General study findings and limits: Earlier analysis looked at TCR beta V segments, and most were productive about 90% or about 30% of the time.

CDR3 length equals 13 residues. The trim removed 4 bases at V and 5 bases at J, leaving 2 bases unmatched. The germline V gene has CDR1 SGHRS and CDR2 YFSETQ. Use of 60 Vbeta and 13 Jbeta primers characterized the PCR. Generated by immunoSEQ multiplex PCR, the TCRdb table keeps only in-frame clones and is missing some. The table shows fewer than 200,000 clones, with 80% to 90% occurring only once. Specimen: PBMCs. This chain links TRBV5-1 with TRBJ2-7; TRBD1 aligns across 11 bases. The sequence came from a woman in her thirties in good health and CMV-seropositive. CDR3 DNA: TGCGCCAGCAGCAAGGGACAGGGGGACGAGCAGTACTTC. Protein product: CASSKGQGDEQYF.